The clone carrying this T cell receptor (beta chain) appeared a few times. Its antigen is currently unknown. The CDR3 extends over 14 amino acids. The V end lost 0 bases, the J end lost 10 bases, and 14 bases lay between the germline ends. Germline V gene data show CDR1 as SGHRS and CDR2 as YFSETQ. These data belong to a study of T-cell reconstitution after alpha-beta-depleted transplantation in children. Findings and limits, study-wide: Surviving recipient cells, namely T cells and thymic progenitors, were the source of high day-60 TCRbeta diversity in some patients. After transplant, at about two months, alpha-beta T cells were reportedly derived from several hundred expanded graft clones. A year had passed since transplant, and T-cell counts and diversity by then came mostly from newly produced T cells.

Unique molecular identifiers tagged the TCRbeta library. TCRdb reprocessed the PCR reads with MiXCR, giving one entry per CDR3 protein. Of 450,000 to 600,000 distinct CDR3 sequences in the sample, roughly 10% were seen once. This TCR was recovered from a child younger than 10 with inherited bone marrow failure, due to receive a stem cell transplant. V is TRBV5-1 and J is TRBJ2-1; possible D gene TRBD2, 5 bases. The sample in question was PBMCs, obtained before TCRalphabeta/CD19-depleted stem cell transplant. DNA for the CDR3: TGCGCCAGCAGCTTGGTAGCCGAGGGAGTAGAGCAGTTCTTC. It is translated as CASSLVAEGVEQFF.